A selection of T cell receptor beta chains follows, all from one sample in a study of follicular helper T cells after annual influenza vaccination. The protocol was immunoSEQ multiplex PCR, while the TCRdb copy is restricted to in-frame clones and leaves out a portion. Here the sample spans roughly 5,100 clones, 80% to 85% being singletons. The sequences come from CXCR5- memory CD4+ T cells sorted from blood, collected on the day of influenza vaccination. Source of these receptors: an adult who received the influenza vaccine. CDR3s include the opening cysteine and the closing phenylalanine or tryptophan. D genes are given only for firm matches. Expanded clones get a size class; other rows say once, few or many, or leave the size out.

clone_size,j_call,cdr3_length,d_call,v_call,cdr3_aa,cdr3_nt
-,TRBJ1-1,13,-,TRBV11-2,CASAYPGGSEAFF,TGTGCCAGCGCCTACCCGGGGGGGTCTGAAGCTTTCTTT
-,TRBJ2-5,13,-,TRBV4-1,CASSRGPQETQYF,TGCGCCAGCAGTCGGGGGCCCCAAGAGACCCAGTACTTC
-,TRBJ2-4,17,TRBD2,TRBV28,CASTTMGGRLSKNIQYF,TGTGCCAGCACCACGATGGGAGGGCGGTTATCCAAAAACATTCAGTACTTC
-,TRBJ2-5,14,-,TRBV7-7,CASSPRTLSETQYF,TGTGCTAGCAGCCCCCGGACTCTTAGCGAGACCCAGTACTTC
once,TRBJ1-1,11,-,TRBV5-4,CASSLGREAFF,TGTGCCAGCAGCCTCGGACGTGAAGCTTTCTTT
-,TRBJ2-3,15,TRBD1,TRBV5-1,CASSLRGLSTDTQYF,TGCGCCAGCAGCTTAAGGGGGCTGAGTACAGATACGCAGTATTTT
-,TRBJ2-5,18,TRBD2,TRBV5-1,CASSPEGLAGGGRETQYF,TGCGCCAGCAGCCCGGAGGGACTAGCGGGTGGCGGGAGAGAGACCCAGTACTTC
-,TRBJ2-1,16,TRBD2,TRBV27,CASSMASGSTYNEQFF,TGTGCCAGCAGTATGGCTAGCGGGAGCACCTACAATGAGCAGTTCTTC
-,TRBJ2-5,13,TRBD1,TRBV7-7,CASSSDRVETQYF,TGTGCTAGCAGCTCCGACAGGGTGGAGACCCAGTACTTC
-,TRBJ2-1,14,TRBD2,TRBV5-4,CASSFGLATIEQFF,TGTGCCAGCAGCTTCGGACTAGCGACAATTGAGCAGTTCTTC
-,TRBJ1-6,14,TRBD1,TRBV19,CASRTDRANSPLHF,TGTGCCAGTAGGACGGACAGGGCTAATTCACCCCTCCACTTT
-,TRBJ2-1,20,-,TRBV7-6,CASSSRQGATTGLASNEQFF,TGTGCCAGCAGCTCCCGACAGGGGGCGACCACGGGACTAGCTTCCAATGAGCAGTTCTTC
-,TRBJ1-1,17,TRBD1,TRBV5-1,CASSLDATGGRETEAFF,TGCGCCAGCAGCTTGGACGCAACAGGGGGCCGGGAAACTGAAGCTTTCTTT
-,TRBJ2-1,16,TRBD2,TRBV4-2,CASSQRTSGSYNEQFF,TGTGCCAGCAGCCAACGGACTAGCGGCTCCTACAATGAGCAGTTCTTC
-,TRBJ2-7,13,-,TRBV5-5,CASSLPGPYEQYF,TGTGCCAGCAGCTTACCAGGGCCCTACGAGCAGTACTTC
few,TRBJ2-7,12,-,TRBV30,CAWRLADDEQYF,TGTGCCTGGAGGCTAGCAGACGACGAGCAGTACTTC
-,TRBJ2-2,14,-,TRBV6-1,CASREQENTGELFF,TGTGCCAGCAGGGAACAGGAGAACACCGGGGAGCTGTTTTTT
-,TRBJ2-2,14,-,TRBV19,CASQGRANTGELFF,TGTGCCAGCCAAGGACGGGCCAACACCGGGGAGCTGTTTTTT
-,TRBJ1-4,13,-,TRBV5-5,CASSLVSPEKLFF,TGTGCCAGCAGCTTGGTGTCTCCTGAAAAACTGTTTTTT
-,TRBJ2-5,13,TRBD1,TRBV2,CASRRDRGETQYF,TGTGCCAGCAGAAGGGACAGGGGAGAGACCCAGTACTTC
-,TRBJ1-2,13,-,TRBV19,CASKRGGGTGYTF,TGTGCCAGTAAACGGGGCGGCGGAACTGGCTACACCTTC
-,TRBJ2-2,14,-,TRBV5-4,CASSLEMNTGELFF,TGTGCCAGCAGCTTGGAGATGAACACCGGGGAGCTGTTTTTT
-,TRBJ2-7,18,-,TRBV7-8,CASSLAGRGLRSSYEQYF,TGTGCCAGCAGCTTAGCGGGCAGGGGTCTCAGGAGCTCCTACGAGCAGTACTTC
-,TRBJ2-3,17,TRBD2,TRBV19,CASSLLAGPSSTDTQYF,TGTGCCAGTAGTTTACTAGCGGGCCCGTCTAGCACAGATACGCAGTATTTT
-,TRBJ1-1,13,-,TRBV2,CASGRQMNTEAFF,TGTGCCAGCGGACGACAGATGAACACTGAAGCTTTCTTT
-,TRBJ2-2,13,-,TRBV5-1,CASSPSDPGELFF,TGCGCCAGCAGCCCCTCTGACCCGGGGGAGCTGTTTTTT
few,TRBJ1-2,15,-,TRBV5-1,CASSPDPGTAYGYTF,TGCGCCAGCAGCCCTGATCCTGGGACGGCCTATGGCTACACCTTC
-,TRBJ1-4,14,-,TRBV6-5,CASSSGQLNEKLFF,TGTGCCAGCAGCTCAGGACAGCTTAATGAAAAACTGTTTTTT
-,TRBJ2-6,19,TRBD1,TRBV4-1,CASSQRTLRGQGGANVLTF,TGCGCCAGCAGCCAAAGAACTCTCAGGGGGCAGGGTGGGGCCAACGTCCTGACTTTC
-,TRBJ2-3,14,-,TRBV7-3,CASSLMGSTDTQYF,TGTGCCAGCAGCTTAATGGGTAGTACAGATACGCAGTATTTT